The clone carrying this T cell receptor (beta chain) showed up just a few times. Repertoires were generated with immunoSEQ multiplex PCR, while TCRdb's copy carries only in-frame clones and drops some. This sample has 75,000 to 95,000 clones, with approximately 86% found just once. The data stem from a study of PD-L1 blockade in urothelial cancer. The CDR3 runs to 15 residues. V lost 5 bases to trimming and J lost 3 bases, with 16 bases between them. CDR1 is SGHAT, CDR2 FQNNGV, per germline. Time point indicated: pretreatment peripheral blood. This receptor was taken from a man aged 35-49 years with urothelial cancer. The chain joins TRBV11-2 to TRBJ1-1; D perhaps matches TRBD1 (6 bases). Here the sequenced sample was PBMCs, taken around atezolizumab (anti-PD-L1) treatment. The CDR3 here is CASSPGFSGDTEAFF. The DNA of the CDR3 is TGTGCCAGCAGCCCCGGGTTTTCAGGGGACACTGAAGCTTTCTTT.